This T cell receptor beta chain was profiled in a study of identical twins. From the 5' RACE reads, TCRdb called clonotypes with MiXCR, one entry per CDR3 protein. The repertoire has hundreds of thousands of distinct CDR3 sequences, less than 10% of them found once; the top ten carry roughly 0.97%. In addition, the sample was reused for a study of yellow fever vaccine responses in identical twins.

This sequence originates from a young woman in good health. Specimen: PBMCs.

The CDR3 spells CASSSRRNNEQFF. CDR3 DNA: TGTGCCAGCAGCTCCAGGAGAAACAATGAGCAGTTCTTC. The genes are TRBV7-2 and TRBJ2-1; unclear D gene. Germline CDR1 and CDR2: SGHTA and FQGNSA. This CDR3 has 13 amino acids. V lost 4 bases to trimming and J lost 5 bases, with 9 bases between them.